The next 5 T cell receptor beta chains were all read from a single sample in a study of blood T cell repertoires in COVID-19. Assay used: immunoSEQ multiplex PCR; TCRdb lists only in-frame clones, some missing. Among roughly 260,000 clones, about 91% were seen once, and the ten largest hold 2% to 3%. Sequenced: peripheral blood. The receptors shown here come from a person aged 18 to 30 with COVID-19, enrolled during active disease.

CDR3 nucleotide sequence: TGTGCCACCCTTCGGGGGGGGAACACTGAAGCTTTCTTT. Translation: CATLRGGNTEAFF. The gene calls are TRBV28 and TRBJ1-1, with D perhaps TRBD1 (5 bases). The germline V and J ends were trimmed by 10 bases and 1 base, with 13 bases remaining between them. CDR1 and CDR2 (germline): MDHEN, SYDVKM. The CDR3 length is 13 residues.

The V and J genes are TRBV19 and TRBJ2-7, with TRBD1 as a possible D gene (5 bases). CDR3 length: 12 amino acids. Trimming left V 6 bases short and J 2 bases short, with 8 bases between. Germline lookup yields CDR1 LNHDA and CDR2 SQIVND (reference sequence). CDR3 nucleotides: TGTGCCAGTAGATCAGGGACCTACGAGCAGTACTTC. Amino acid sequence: CASRSGTYEQYF.

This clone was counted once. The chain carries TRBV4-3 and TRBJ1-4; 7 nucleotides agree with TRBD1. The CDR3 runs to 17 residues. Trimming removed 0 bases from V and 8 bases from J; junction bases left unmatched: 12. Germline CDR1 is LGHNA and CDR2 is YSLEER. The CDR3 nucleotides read TGCGCCAGCAGCCAAGAATCGGGTCGACAGGGTGGGGAAAAACTGTTTTTT. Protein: CASSQESGRQGGEKLFF.

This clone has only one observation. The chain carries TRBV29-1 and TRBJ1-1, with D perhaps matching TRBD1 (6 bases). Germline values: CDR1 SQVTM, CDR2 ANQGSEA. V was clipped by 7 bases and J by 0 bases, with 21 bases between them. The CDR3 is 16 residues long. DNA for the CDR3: TGCAGCGCTTTTCTTCTACAGACAGGCCTGAACACTGAAGCTTTCTTT. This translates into CSAFLLQTGLNTEAFF.

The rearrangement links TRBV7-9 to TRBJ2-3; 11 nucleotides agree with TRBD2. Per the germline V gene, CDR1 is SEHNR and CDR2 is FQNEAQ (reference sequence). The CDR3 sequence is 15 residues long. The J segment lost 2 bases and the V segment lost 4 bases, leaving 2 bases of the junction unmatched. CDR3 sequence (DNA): TGTGCCAGCAGCTCACTAGCGGGAGCCACAGATACGCAGTATTTT. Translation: CASSSLAGATDTQYF. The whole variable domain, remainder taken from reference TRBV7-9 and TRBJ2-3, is DTGVSQNPRHKITKRGQNVTFRCDPISEHNRLYWYRQTLGQGPEFLTYFQNEAQLEKSRLLSDRFSAERPKGSFSTLEIQRTEQGDSAMYLCASSSLAGATDTQYFGPGTRLTVL.